This T cell receptor beta chain was profiled in a study of blood T cell repertoires in COVID-19. Across the whole study: Samples taken during acute and convalescent COVID-19 were collected in the United States, Italy and Spain.

The CDR3 has 15 amino acids. In germline, CDR1 is SGHNT, CDR2 YYREEE (reference sequence). The V end lost 3 bases, the J end lost 1 base, and 14 bases lay between the germline ends. During active infection, Seattle patients enrolled and were then monitored through disease. TCRdb's copy holds only in-frame clones and misses some; the assay was immunoSEQ multiplex PCR. The sample consists of roughly 170,000 clones, about four fifths of them appearing once. This chain uses TRBV5-4 with TRBJ2-7; D unclear. Sample: peripheral blood. This sequence originates from an older woman with COVID-19, enrolled during active disease. The CDR3 loop reads CASSSDLVLSYEQYF. The CDR3 region has the DNA TGTGCCAGCAGCTCAGACCTAGTACTATCCTACGAGCAGTACTTC.